The next 23 T cell receptor beta chains were all read from a single sample in a study of CD8 T cells in ankylosing spondylitis. Each CDR3 protein is one row after TCRdb ran MiXCR on the 5' RACE reads. The data show over 150,000 distinct CDR3 sequences, 9.5% to 15% seen once. Material: blood, either unsorted or a sorted T cell fraction (not recorded which). Every receptor here comes from a male donor with ankylosing spondylitis or in good health (not recorded which).

This chain uses TRBV15 with TRBJ2-5, with 12 bases matching TRBD2. The CDR3 runs 17 residues. V shed 3 bases, J shed 3 bases, and the junction held 8 bases outside the gene matches. Germline values: CDR1 LNHNV, CDR2 YYDKDF (reference sequence). CDR3 in amino acids: CATSSSGTSGYKETQYF. CDR3 DNA sequence: TGTGCCACCAGCAGCTCCGGGACTAGCGGGTATAAAGAGACCCAGTACTTC. The full variable domain, rest sourced from reference TRBV15 and TRBJ2-5, is DAMVIQNPRYQVTQFGKPVTLSCSQTLNHNVMYWYQQKSSQAPKLLFHYYDKDFNNEADTPDNFQSRRPNTSFCFLDIRSPGLGDTAMYLCATSSSGTSGYKETQYFGPGTRLLVL.

This chain uses TRBV6-5 with TRBJ2-5, with no clear D. There are 14 residues in the CDR3. V lost 2 bases, J lost 5 bases, and 12 bases lay in between. The germline gives CDR1 MNHEY, CDR2 SVGAGI. The CDR3 nucleotides are TGTGCCAGCAGTTACGGCGGAGCCCCGGAGACCCAGTACTTC. Protein: CASSYGGAPETQYF.

The chain combines TRBV25-1 with TRBJ1-1; possible D gene TRBD1, 6 bases. Trimming shortened V by 5 bases and J by 3 bases, and 10 bases separated the two germline ends. The CDR3 has 13 amino acids. Germline V lookup: CDR1 MGHDK, CDR2 SYGVNS. The CDR3 nucleotides read TGTGCCAGCAGTACGGCAGGGGACACTGAAGCTTTCTTT. Translated: CASSTAGDTEAFF. Full variable domain (outside the CDR3, taken from reference TRBV25-1 and TRBJ1-1): EADIYQTPRYLVIGTGKKITLECSQTMGHDKMYWYQQDPGMELHLIHYSYGVNSTEKGDLSSESTVSRIRTEHFPLTLESARPSHTSQYLCASSTAGDTEAFFGQGTRLTVV.

This clonotype was detected many times. The rearrangement links TRBV10-3 to TRBJ2-5; the match to TRBD1 covers 8 bases. The CDR3 totals 14 residues. Germline assignment: CDR1 ENHRY and CDR2 SYGVKD. J lost 1 base, V lost 6 bases, and 4 bases had no gene match. CDR3 amino acids: CAIRTTGAQETQYF. CDR3 DNA sequence: TGTGCCATCAGGACGACAGGGGCCCAAGAGACCCAGTACTTC.

This clonotype has just a few counts. The CDR3 DNA sequence: TGTGCCAGCAGCCCGGGCGGAAGCGGGAGCGAGACCCAGTACTTC. Its translation is CASSPGGSGSETQYF. The gene calls are TRBV7-8 and TRBJ2-5; 8 bases agree with TRBD2. The germline V gene encodes CDR1 SGHVS and CDR2 FQNEAQ. Trimming took 5 bases from V and 5 from J; bases not matched to a gene: 10. The CDR3 consists of 15 residues.

This clonotype was observed a handful of times. The chain links TRBV5-6 to TRBJ2-4; D may be TRBD2 (5 bases). Trimming took off 0 bases at V and 7 bases at J, with 5 bases between the two ends. Germline values: CDR1 SGHDT, CDR2 YYEEEE. The CDR3 consists of 12 residues. Here the CDR3 reads CASSLGTNIQYF. CDR3 nucleotide sequence: TGTGCCAGCAGCTTGGGGACTAACATTCAGTACTTC.

The rearrangement uses TRBV9 and TRBJ2-2, with D perhaps given as TRBD1 or TRBD2 (6 bases each). This CDR3 region has 15 residues. V was cut by 10 bases and J by 3 bases, with 19 bases left in between. CDR1 is SGDLS and CDR2 is YYNGEE in the germline V gene. CDR3 in amino acids: CAGLPGAEDTGELFF. The CDR3 DNA reads TGTGCCGGACTTCCGGGGGCGGAGGACACCGGGGAGCTGTTTTTT.

This clonotype occurred a few times. The chain employs TRBV11-1 and TRBJ2-3; 8 bases are shared with TRBD2. Trimming removed 10 bases from V and 1 base from J; junction bases left unmatched: 22. This CDR3 contains 19 residues. CDR1 and CDR2 (germline): SGHAT, FQDESV (reference sequence). CDR3 sequence reads: CATLPLGSGRVAGTDTQYF. CDR3 in DNA: TGTGCCACCCTCCCCCTGGGGAGCGGGAGAGTGGCCGGCACAGATACGCAGTATTTT.

This clonotype showed up many times. The gene calls are TRBV29-1 and TRBJ2-2; D gene uncertain. This CDR3 region has 14 residues. Germline V CDR1 and CDR2: SQVTM, ANQGSEA. V was cut by 3 bases and J by 0 bases, with 8 bases left in between. As DNA, the CDR3 is TGCAGCGTTGATATGGGGTCGAACACCGGGGAGCTGTTTTTT. This encodes CSVDMGSNTGELFF.

The chain carries TRBV5-1 and TRBJ1-1; D unresolved. The CDR3 loop spans 13 amino acids. The V and J ends lost 3 bases and 4 bases respectively, with 10 bases between them. Looked up from germline, CDR1 is SGHRS and CDR2 is YFSETQ. CDR3 in amino acids: CASSSTWGTEAFF. Here the CDR3 DNA reads TGCGCCAGCAGCTCTACCTGGGGCACTGAAGCTTTCTTT.

The J gene is TRBJ2-7, the V gene TRBV20-1, with 9 bases lining up with TRBD2. The germline V gene has CDR1 DFQATT and CDR2 SNEGSKA (reference sequence). The CDR3 is 14 amino acids. V was pared by 2 bases and J by 3 bases, with 5 bases of the junction left unmatched. The CDR3 here is CSARREREVYEQYF. CDR3 in DNA: TGCAGTGCTAGAAGAGAGCGGGAGGTCTACGAGCAGTACTTC.

Only a few counts were recorded for this clonotype. The chain employs TRBV5-1 and TRBJ2-3, with 8 bases fitting TRBD1. Trimming cost V 1 base and J 1 base; bases outside gene matches: 2. Germline V gene data show CDR1 as SGHRS and CDR2 as YFSETQ. There are 15 residues in the CDR3. The CDR3 region has the DNA TGCGCCAGCAGCTTGTTACAGGGGGGCACAGATACGCAGTATTTT. Its translation is CASSLLQGGTDTQYF.

This clonotype has only a few counts. The CDR3 reads CASSSLAGVSNIQYF. DNA for the CDR3: TGTGCCAGCAGCTCATTAGCGGGAGTGAGTAACATTCAGTACTTC. The chain recombines TRBV7-9 with TRBJ2-4, with 9 nucleotides matching TRBD2. The CDR3 totals 15 residues. V lost 4 bases and J lost 7; bases outside the gene matches: 8. Germline V gives CDR1 SEHNR, CDR2 FQNEAQ (reference sequence).

This sequence joins TRBV27 and TRBJ2-3; TRBD2 is a possible D gene (5 bases). CDR1 and CDR2 (germline): MNHEY, SMNVEV (reference sequence). V was shortened by 5 bases and J by 0 bases, with 15 bases between the two germline ends. CDR3 size: 16 residues. CDR3 nucleotide sequence: TGTGCCAGCAGTCCCCCTTCCAGCGGAAGCACAGATACGCAGTATTTT. Amino acid sequence: CASSPPSSGSTDTQYF.

This clonotype was counted between two and nine times. This sequence joins TRBV27 and TRBJ2-2; 8 bases are a match to TRBD2. The germline V gene encodes CDR1 MNHEY and CDR2 SMNVEV (reference sequence). The CDR3 is made up of 15 amino acids. J gave up 5 bases and V 6 bases, and 8 bases lay outside the gene matches. Here the CDR3 DNA reads TGTGCCAGCAGCCGGCCGGGGGGGTTAACCGGGGAGCTGTTTTTT. Amino acids: CASSRPGGLTGELFF.

The sample holds a few counts of this clonotype. The chain has TRBV18 and TRBJ1-3, with D possibly being TRBD1 (5 bases). Germline loops: CDR1 KGHSH, CDR2 LQKENI. There are 15 residues in the CDR3. Deletions cut 3 bases from V and 7 bases from J, with 16 bases between. DNA for the CDR3: TGTGCCAGCTCACCCGAGCCCGGAGCAGGGAACACCATATATTTT. Residues: CASSPEPGAGNTIYF.

There are a few counts of this clonotype. Germline is not matched at one junction end, which may reflect a read error. The V gene is TRBV12-3 or TRBV12-4, the J gene TRBJ1-1; D is undetermined. The CDR3 runs 10 residues. CDR3 sequence (DNA): TGTGCCAGTATGAACGCTGAAGCTTTCTTT. Amino acids: CASMNAEAFF.

This clonotype was detected a few times. J is TRBJ2-7 and V is TRBV4-1; a possible D gene is TRBD1 (5 bases). CDR3 length: 16 amino acids. Germline values: CDR1 MGHRA, CDR2 YSYEKL. V was clipped by 0 bases and J by 4 bases, with 16 bases between them. The CDR3 loop reads CASSQEKGIGLYEQYF. As DNA, the CDR3 is TGCGCCAGCAGCCAAGAGAAGGGGATTGGGTTATACGAGCAGTACTTC.

This chain connects TRBV7-2 to TRBJ2-7, with a possible D match to TRBD2 (5 bases). V gave up 5 bases and J gave up 6 bases, with 23 bases separating them. CDR3 size: 16 residues. Per the germline V gene, CDR1 is SGHTA and CDR2 is FQGNSA. The DNA of the CDR3 is TGTGCCAGCAGCGAGGACTTTGGACTTTCCCAGCCCGAGCAGTACTTC. Its translation is CASSEDFGLSQPEQYF.

This clonotype was seen ten or more times. The rearrangement uses TRBV6-2 or TRBV6-3 and TRBJ2-7; 11 nucleotides agree with TRBD1. The CDR3 covers 14 residues. J was trimmed by 3 bases and V by 5 bases; bases with no gene match: 3. Per germline, CDR1 MNHEY and CDR2 SVGEGT. In DNA form, the CDR3 reads TGTGCCAGCAGTGCCGGGACAGGGGGCTACGAGCAGTACTTC. This gives the protein CASSAGTGGYEQYF.

This chain connects TRBV12-3 or TRBV12-4 to TRBJ1-2; 9 positions match TRBD1. V was pared by 6 bases and J by 3 bases, with 5 bases of the junction left unmatched. The CDR3 has 14 residues. The CDR3 spells CASRPTGGDYGYTF. The CDR3, as DNA: TGTGCCAGCAGACCCACAGGGGGCGACTATGGCTACACCTTC.

This clonotype was seen ten or more times. The V call is TRBV27, the J call TRBJ2-7, with D perhaps matching TRBD1 or TRBD2 (5 bases each). Germline V gene data show CDR1 as MNHEY and CDR2 as SMNVEV (reference sequence). The CDR3 has 14 amino acids. V lost 8 bases to trimming and J lost 1 base, with 15 bases between them. The CDR3 region is CASRGTGYSYEQYF. The DNA of the CDR3 is TGTGCCAGCCGGGGTACAGGCTATTCCTACGAGCAGTACTTC.

This clonotype was seen many times. The J gene is TRBJ2-3, the V gene TRBV27, with D possibly matching TRBD2 (6 bases). Trimming removed 8 bases at V and 4 bases at J, with 10 bases between. Germline lookup yields CDR1 MNHEY and CDR2 SMNVEV (reference sequence). This CDR3 comprises 12 residues. In nucleotides, the CDR3 is TGTGCCAGCGCGACGGGGGCAGATACGCAGTATTTT. This sequence encodes CASATGADTQYF.